This is a list of T cell receptor beta chains from one sample in a study of blood T cells in healthy people across ages. TCRdb re-derived calls from the 5' RACE reads in MiXCR, one entry per CDR3 protein. The table has 550,000 to 600,000 distinct CDR3 sequences, 40% to 55% seen once. Sequencing was carried out using blood. The source of these receptors is an elderly man in good health. Both conserved end residues are part of each CDR3. Each record gives: V gene, clone size, CDR3 length, J gene, D gene, CDR3 protein, CDR3 DNA. A D gene is named only where the DNA matches it firmly. For some rows the clone size is stated as once, few or many, or as a class when expanded; others skip it.

V gene: TRBV6-5
clone size: many
CDR3 length: 16
J gene: TRBJ2-1
D gene: TRBD2
CDR3 protein: CASSSEGTSGIGEQFF
CDR3 DNA: TGTGCCAGCAGTAGCGAGGGGACTAGCGGGATCGGTGAGCAGTTCTTC

V gene: TRBV7-2
clone size: .
CDR3 length: 15
J gene: TRBJ2-7
D gene: TRBD1
CDR3 protein: CASSPGTGSSYEQYF
CDR3 DNA: TGTGCCAGCAGCCCAGGGACAGGGAGCTCGTACGAGCAGTACTTC

V gene: TRBV29-1
clone size: .
CDR3 length: 13
J gene: TRBJ1-1
D gene: .
CDR3 protein: CSVGTALNTEAFF
CDR3 DNA: TGCAGCGTTGGGACAGCTTTGAACACTGAAGCTTTCTTT

V gene: TRBV25-1
clone size: few
CDR3 length: 15
J gene: TRBJ1-1
D gene: TRBD1
CDR3 protein: CASSEYDRVPTEAFF
CDR3 DNA: TGTGCCAGCAGTGAATACGACAGGGTCCCGACTGAAGCTTTCTTT

V gene: TRBV24-1
clone size: once
CDR3 length: 16
J gene: TRBJ2-3
D gene: .
CDR3 protein: CATSDVGPAGTDTQYF
CDR3 DNA: TGTGCCACCAGTGACGTGGGCCCTGCGGGCACAGATACGCAGTATTTT

V gene: TRBV7-9
clone size: many
CDR3 length: 14
J gene: TRBJ1-5
D gene: .
CDR3 protein: CASSLATGNQPQHF
CDR3 DNA: TGTGCCAGCAGCTTAGCAACAGGCAATCAGCCCCAGCATTTT

V gene: TRBV12-3/TRBV12-4
clone size: many
CDR3 length: 13
J gene: TRBJ1-5
D gene: .
CDR3 protein: CASSLAGDQPQHF
CDR3 DNA: TGTGCCAGCAGCTTGGCTGGGGATCAGCCCCAGCATTTT

V gene: TRBV27
clone size: .
CDR3 length: 15
J gene: TRBJ1-2
D gene: .
CDR3 protein: CASSPNQDGHGGYTF
CDR3 DNA: TGTGCCAGCAGTCCAAACCAGGACGGTCACGGGGGCTACACCTTC

V gene: TRBV20-1
clone size: .
CDR3 length: 13
J gene: TRBJ2-7
D gene: .
CDR3 protein: CSARDRGFTEQYF
CDR3 DNA: TGCAGTGCTAGAGACAGGGGCTTTACCGAGCAGTACTTC

V gene: TRBV7-2
clone size: .
CDR3 length: 14
J gene: TRBJ2-4
D gene: .
CDR3 protein: CASTQQGAKNIQYF
CDR3 DNA: TGTGCCAGCACTCAGCAGGGGGCCAAAAACATTCAGTACTTC

V gene: TRBV11-2
clone size: .
CDR3 length: 15
J gene: TRBJ1-1
D gene: .
CDR3 protein: CASLPVGRGNTEAFF
CDR3 DNA: TGTGCCAGCCTCCCTGTGGGCAGGGGAAACACTGAAGCTTTCTTT

V gene: TRBV19
clone size: .
CDR3 length: 14
J gene: TRBJ2-7
D gene: .
CDR3 protein: CASSIGPIPYEQYF
CDR3 DNA: TGTGCCAGTAGTATAGGTCCGATTCCCTACGAGCAGTACTTC

V gene: TRBV12-3/TRBV12-4
clone size: .
CDR3 length: 14
J gene: TRBJ2-5
D gene: .
CDR3 protein: CASSLTGFQETQYF
CDR3 DNA: TGTGCCAGCAGTTTAACAGGCTTCCAAGAGACCCAGTACTTC

V gene: TRBV4-2
clone size: .
CDR3 length: 13
J gene: TRBJ2-5
D gene: .
CDR3 protein: CASSQGLKETQYF
CDR3 DNA: TGTGCCAGCAGCCAAGGCCTCAAAGAGACCCAGTACTTC

V gene: TRBV7-2
clone size: .
CDR3 length: 14
J gene: TRBJ1-2
D gene: .
CDR3 protein: CASSLGDTFYGYTF
CDR3 DNA: TGTGCCAGCAGCTTAGGGGACACCTTCTATGGCTACACCTTC